The clone carrying this T cell receptor (beta chain) has a single count. This entry is derived from a study of blood T cell repertoires in COVID-19. Study details: Spain, Italy and the United States supplied samples that represented acute and convalescent COVID-19. In each case, the material was cDNA or gDNA derived from T cells, B-cell-depleted T cells, or PBMCs.

Authors' analysis steps: Nucleated cell number was recorded as an estimate derived from reference gene primer amplification. Sequenced by immunoSEQ multiplex PCR; TCRdb stores in-frame clones only, minus some. V and J calls and clone size come straight from that table; D and trimming were deduced from the DNA. The table includes 150,000 to 200,000 clones, about 92% detected once. CDR1 and CDR2 from the germline V gene are SGHTA and FQGNSA. The CDR3 spans 14 residues. Unmatched junction bases numbered 9, after V lost 5 bases and J lost 5 bases. Specimen: peripheral blood. The source of this sequence is a man aged 25-40 years with COVID-19, enrolled during active disease. The chain carries TRBV7-2 and TRBJ2-7; 7 positions agree with TRBD1. CDR3 in amino acids: CASSPRQGSNEQYF. CDR3 nucleotide sequence: TGTGCCAGCAGCCCAAGACAGGGATCCAACGAGCAGTACTTC.